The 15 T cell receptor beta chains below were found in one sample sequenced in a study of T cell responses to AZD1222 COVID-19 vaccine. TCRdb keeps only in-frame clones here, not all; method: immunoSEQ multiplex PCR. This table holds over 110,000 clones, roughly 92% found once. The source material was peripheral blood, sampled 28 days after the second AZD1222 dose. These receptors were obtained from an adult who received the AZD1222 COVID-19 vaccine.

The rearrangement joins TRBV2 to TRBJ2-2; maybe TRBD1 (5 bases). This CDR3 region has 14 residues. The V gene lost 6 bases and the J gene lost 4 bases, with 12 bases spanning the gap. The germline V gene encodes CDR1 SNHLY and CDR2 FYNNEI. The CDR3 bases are TGTGCCAGCAGAGGGGATATGGGCACCGGGGAGCTGTTTTTT. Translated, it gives CASRGDMGTGELFF.

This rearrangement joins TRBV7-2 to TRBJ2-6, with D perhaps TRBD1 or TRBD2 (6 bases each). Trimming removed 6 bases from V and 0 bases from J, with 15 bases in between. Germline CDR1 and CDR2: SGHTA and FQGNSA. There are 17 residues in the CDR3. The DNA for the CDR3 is TGTGCCAGCAGATCACGGGGGCTTAACTCTGGGGCCAACGTCCTGACTTTC. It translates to CASRSRGLNSGANVLTF.

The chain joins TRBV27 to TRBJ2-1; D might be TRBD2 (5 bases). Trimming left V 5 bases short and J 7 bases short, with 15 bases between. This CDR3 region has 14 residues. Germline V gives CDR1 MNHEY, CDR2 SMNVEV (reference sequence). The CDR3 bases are TGTGCCAGCAGTCCACGAACTCCGGGGAATGAGCAGTTCTTC. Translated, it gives CASSPRTPGNEQFF.

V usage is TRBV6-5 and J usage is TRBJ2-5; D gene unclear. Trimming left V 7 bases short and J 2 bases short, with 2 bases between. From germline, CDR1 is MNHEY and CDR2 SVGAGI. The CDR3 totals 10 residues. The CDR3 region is CASMQETQYF. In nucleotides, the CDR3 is TGTGCCAGCATGCAAGAGACCCAGTACTTC.

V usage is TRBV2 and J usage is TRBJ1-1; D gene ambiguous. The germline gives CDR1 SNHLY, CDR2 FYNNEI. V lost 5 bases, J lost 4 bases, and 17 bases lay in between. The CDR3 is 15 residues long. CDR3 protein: CASSPFGDRSTEAFF. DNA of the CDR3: TGTGCCAGCAGTCCCTTTGGGGATAGGAGCACTGAAGCTTTCTTT. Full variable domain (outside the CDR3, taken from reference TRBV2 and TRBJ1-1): EPEVTQTPSHQVTQMGQEVILRCVPISNHLYFYWYRQILGQKVEFLVSFYNNEISEKSEIFDDQFSVERPDGSNFTLKIRSTKLEDSAMYFCASSPFGDRSTEAFFGQGTRLTVV.

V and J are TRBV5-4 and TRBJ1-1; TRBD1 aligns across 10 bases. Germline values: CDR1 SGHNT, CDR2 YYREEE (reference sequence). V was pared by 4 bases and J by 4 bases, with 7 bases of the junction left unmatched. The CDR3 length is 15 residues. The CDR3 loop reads CASSPTGGAGTEAFF. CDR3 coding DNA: TGTGCCAGCAGCCCGACAGGGGGCGCGGGCACTGAAGCTTTCTTT.

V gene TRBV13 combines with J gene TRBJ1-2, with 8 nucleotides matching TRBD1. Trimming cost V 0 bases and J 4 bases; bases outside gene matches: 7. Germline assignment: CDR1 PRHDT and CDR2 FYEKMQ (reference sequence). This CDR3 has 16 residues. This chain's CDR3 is CASSLGDRAPVYGYTF. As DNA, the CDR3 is TGTGCCAGCAGCTTAGGGGACAGGGCGCCGGTCTATGGCTACACCTTC. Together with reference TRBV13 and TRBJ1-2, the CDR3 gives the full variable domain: AAGVIQSPRHLIKEKRETATLKCYPIPRHDTVYWYQQGPGQDPQFLISFYEKMQSDKGSIPDRFSAQQFSDYHSELNMSSLELGDSALYFCASSLGDRAPVYGYTFGSGTRLTVV.

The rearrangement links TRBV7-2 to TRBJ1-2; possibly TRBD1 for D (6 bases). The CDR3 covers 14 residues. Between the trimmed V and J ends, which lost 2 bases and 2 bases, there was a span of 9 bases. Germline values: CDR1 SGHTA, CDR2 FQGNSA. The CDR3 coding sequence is TGTGCCAGCAGCTTACCGGGGGCCAACTATGGCTACACCTTC. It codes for CASSLPGANYGYTF.

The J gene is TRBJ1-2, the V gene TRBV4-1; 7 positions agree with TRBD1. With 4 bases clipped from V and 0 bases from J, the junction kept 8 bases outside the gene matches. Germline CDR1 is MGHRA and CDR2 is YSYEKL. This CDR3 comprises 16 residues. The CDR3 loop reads CASSLSGQTTNYGYTF. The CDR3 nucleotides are TGCGCCAGCAGCCTATCGGGACAGACAACTAACTATGGCTACACCTTC.

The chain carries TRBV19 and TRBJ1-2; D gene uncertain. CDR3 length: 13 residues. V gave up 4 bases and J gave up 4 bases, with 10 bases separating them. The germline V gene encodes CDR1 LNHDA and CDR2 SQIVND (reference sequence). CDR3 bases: TGTGCCAGTAGTAACGGAATGGGCTATGGCTACACCTTC. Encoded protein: CASSNGMGYGYTF.

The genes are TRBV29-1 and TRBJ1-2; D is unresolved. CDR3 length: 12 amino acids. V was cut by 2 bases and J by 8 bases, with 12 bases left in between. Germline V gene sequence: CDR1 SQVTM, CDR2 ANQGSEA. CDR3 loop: CSVERHGVGYTF. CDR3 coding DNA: TGCAGCGTTGAACGTCATGGGGTAGGCTACACCTTC. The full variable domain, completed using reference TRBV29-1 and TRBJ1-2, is SAVISQKPSRDICQRGTSLTIQCQVDSQVTMMFWYRQQPGQSLTLIATANQGSEATYESGFVIDKFPISRPNLTFSTLTVSNMSPEDSSIYLCSVERHGVGYTFGSGTRLTVV.

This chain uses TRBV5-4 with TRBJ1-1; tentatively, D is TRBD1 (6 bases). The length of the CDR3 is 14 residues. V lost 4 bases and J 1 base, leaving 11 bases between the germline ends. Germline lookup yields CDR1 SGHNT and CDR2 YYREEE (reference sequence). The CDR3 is CASSPGAANTEAFF. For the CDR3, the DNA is TGTGCCAGCAGCCCAGGGGCAGCGAACACTGAAGCTTTCTTT. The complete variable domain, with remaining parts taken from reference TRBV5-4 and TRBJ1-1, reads ETGVTQSPTHLIKTRGQQVTLRCSSQSGHNTVSWYQQALGQGPQFIFQYYREEENGRGNFPPRFSGLQFPNYSSELNVNALELDDSALYLCASSPGAANTEAFFGQGTRLTVV.

CDR3 residues: CASSLRGGLNYGYTF. Written as DNA, the CDR3 is TGTGCCAGCAGCCTCAGGGGGGGTTTAAACTATGGCTACACCTTC. V usage is TRBV27 and J usage is TRBJ1-2; 7 positions agree with TRBD1. V shed 6 bases and J 2 bases; nucleotides not matched to a gene: 9. CDR1 and CDR2 from the germline V gene are MNHEY and SMNVEV (reference sequence). The CDR3 runs 15 residues.

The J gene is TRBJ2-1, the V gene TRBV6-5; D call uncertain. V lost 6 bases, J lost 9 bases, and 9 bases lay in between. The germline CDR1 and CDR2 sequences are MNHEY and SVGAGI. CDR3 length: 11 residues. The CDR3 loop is CASRSGPEQFF. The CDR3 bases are TGTGCCAGCAGGTCCGGACCTGAGCAGTTCTTC.

In nucleotides, the CDR3 is TGTGCCAGCATCCCATTAAATTACAGGGGGCGCAGGGGGGACACTGAAGCTTTCTTT. Its protein is CASIPLNYRGRRGDTEAFF. The chain uses TRBV28 and TRBJ1-1; TRBD1 matches at 9 bases. The CDR3 extends over 19 amino acids. Germline trimming cut 7 bases from V and 3 bases from J; bases unmatched to any gene: 21. From germline, CDR1 is MDHEN and CDR2 SYDVKM.